Given below is one T cell receptor beta chain in context. Its antigen is undetermined. Other DNA variants within this sample encode the same CDR3. Sorted-subset replicate PCR reactions contained roughly 200 ng DNA, corresponding to tens of thousands of T cell genomes. Produced via immunoSEQ multiplex PCR; TCRdb's table is partial and in-frame only. The sample lists 2.3 million or so clones, more than 80% occurring once. CD4+ cells were split into CD45RA+ naive and CD45RA-negative memory subsets. These data come from a study of shared clonotypes between healthy human individuals. Whole-study results and caveats: Against clonotypes common to all four donors, non-shared ones had lower generation probabilities.

Losses at the gene ends were 1 base for V and 2 bases for J; bases not matched to a gene: 3. Germline CDR1 reads MNHEY; CDR2 reads SMNVEV (reference sequence). The CDR3 is 15 amino acids. This sequence was found in a man in his late teens or twenties in good health. Some clones in this sample may be carry-over from other donors' samples. This sequence joins TRBV27 and TRBJ2-7; 9 nucleotides line up with TRBD2. The material sequenced was naive CD4+ T cells from PBMCs. Subset defined: CD45RA+ positively selected. Here the CDR3 reads CASSLLAGGTYEQYF. The CDR3 bases are TGTGCCAGCAGTTTATTGGCGGGAGGGACCTACGAGCAGTACTTC.